This T cell receptor beta chain was recovered during a study of Ad26.COV2.S vaccination and SARS-CoV-2 variants (dated by TCRdb to 2020 to 2022). Study-level background: Donors in the vaccine arm were drawn from COV1001, a phase I-IIa trial of Ad26.COV2.S in healthy adults that was multicentre, randomized, double-blind and placebo-controlled. Investigators remained blinded to trial group allocation during experiments and outcome assessment. The specificity and breadth of SARS-CoV-2-reactive T cell receptors after Ad26.COV2.S vaccination were assessed by TCRbeta repertoire sequencing. Ad26.COV2.S was administered intramuscularly at 5 x 10^10 or 1 x 10^11 viral particles, either as a single shot or as two shots given 56 days apart. The TCR-sequenced set comprised approximately 32 samples: some 20 Ad26.COV2.S vaccine recipients, 5 placebo recipients and 8 SARS-CoV-2 convalescent individuals. Participants in the trial were split at random into five groups of five each, receiving low-dose or high-dose Ad26.COV2.S once or twice, or else placebo on both occasions. Here is what the overall study found, with its caveats: Higher spike-specific TCR breadth was observed in Ad26.COV2.S recipients than in placebo recipients (P = 0.0014). After vaccination, substantial breadth of spike-specific CD8+ and CD4+ T cell responses was reported. According to the authors, total T cell responses may have been underestimated by the TCR breadth and depth analyses. Vaccine and placebo recipients had comparable non-spike TCR breadth, which fits with the vaccine containing only spike. The study lacked the statistical power to compare responses across vaccine doses or regimens.

The treatment or condition label, as the study defines it: about 20 received Ad26.COV2.S at low or high dose, single or two shots; roughly 5 received placebo; per-sample allocation not given. Repertoires of vaccine and placebo recipients were sequenced from samples collected on day 63 after the first injection. In Cohort 1b, 25 to 30 adults aged 18-55 years were enrolled at a single site in Boston, USA, between 29 July and 7 August 2020. Ad26.COV2.S was a replication-incompetent adenovirus type 26 vector that expressed a prefusion-stabilized SARS-CoV-2 spike protein derived from the original Wuhan strain. Concerning this clone: Its antigen is still unknown. No base quality information exists; no much larger clone differs at one position.

V loses 10 bases of germline sequence and J loses 4 bases, and the interval between the two ends is 13 bases. Reading the germline V gene gives CDR1 MDHEN and CDR2 SYDVKM. The CDR3 runs 12 amino acids, cysteine and phenylalanine included. Of the read, only the CDR3 DNA is kept; its 36 bases are in frame from base 1. The immunoSEQ Assay was used to sequence TCRbeta CDR3 regions. After extraction, genomic DNA underwent amplification by bias-controlled multiplex PCR, followed by high-throughput sequencing. The paper's data handling went like this. To quantify the absolute abundance of every unique TCRbeta CDR3 region, sequences were collapsed and filtered. T cell fraction was estimated by normalizing TCRbeta template counts to usable DNA, which was measured by amplifying reference genes present in all nucleated cells. Repertoire TCRs were annotated as SARS-CoV-2-specific by exact matching of V gene, CDR3 amino acid sequence and J gene to a known reactive TCR set. MIRA supplied the reference SARS-CoV-2 TCR set, which was filtered for enrichment in COVID-19-positive ImmuneCODE repertoires so that public or cross-reactive TCRs were removed. Drawing on the MIRA antigens, annotated TCRs were analysed further at the level of specific ORF or position within ORF. Breadth was defined as the number of annotated unique rearrangements divided by the total number of unique productive rearrangements, and depth was defined as the summed frequency of the annotated unique rearrangements. Two-sided Wilcoxon rank-sum tests were used to compare TCR breadth between groups. TCRdb limited this immuneACCESS table to in-frame rearrangements with V and J called. A share of clones is missing; checked studies link under half to unresolved V genes, and the rest is unexplained. D and trimming were read from the DNA, whereas the V and J calls and clone size are those reported in that table. Across this sample there are about 240,000 clones, with roughly 90% seen only once. The ten biggest clones cover around 10% of the sample.

Sequences were derived from peripheral blood, sampled in a trial of Ad26.COV2.S vaccine versus placebo. The chain employs TRBV28 and TRBJ1-2; a tentative D call is TRBD1 (6 bases match). The sequence came from a person aged 18 to 59 who received the Ad26.COV2.S COVID-19 vaccine or a placebo. CDR3 protein: CAIRQAGYGYTF. In nucleotide form, the sequence is TGTGCCATACGACAGGCGGGCTATGGCTACACCTTC.